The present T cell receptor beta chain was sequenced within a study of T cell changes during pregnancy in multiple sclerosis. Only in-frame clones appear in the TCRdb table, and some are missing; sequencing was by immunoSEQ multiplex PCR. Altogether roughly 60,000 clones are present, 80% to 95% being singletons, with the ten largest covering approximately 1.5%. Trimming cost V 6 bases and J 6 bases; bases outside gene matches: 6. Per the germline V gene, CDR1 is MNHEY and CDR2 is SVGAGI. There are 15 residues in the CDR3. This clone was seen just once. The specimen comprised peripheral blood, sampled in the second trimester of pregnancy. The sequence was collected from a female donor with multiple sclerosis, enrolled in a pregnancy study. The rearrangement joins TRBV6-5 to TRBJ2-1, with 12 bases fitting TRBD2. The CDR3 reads CASRRLAGVINEQFF. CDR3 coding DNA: TGTGCCAGCAGGCGACTAGCGGGAGTGATCAATGAGCAGTTCTTC.